Listed below are T cell receptor beta chains from one sample, sequenced in a study of OX40 agonist ivuxolimab in advanced cancers. Clones were read by immunoSEQ multiplex PCR, and TCRdb kept only the in-frame ones, dropping some. Of 83,000 or so clones listed, approximately 86% were seen once; the top ten hold around 2%. Sequencing used CD4+ or CD8+ T cells sorted from blood, obtained in a trial of the OX40 agonist ivuxolimab. The receptors come from an adult with an advanced solid tumor such as melanoma, head and neck, liver or kidney cancer. Both conserved end residues are part of each CDR3. D genes are given only for firm matches. Clone sizes are given selectively: once, few, many, or a class where the clone is expanded.

-	TRBV2	TRBJ2-7	-	TGTGCCAGCAGTGAATGGGGGGCCGGATACGAGCAGTACTTC	CASSEWGAGYEQYF
-	TRBV7-2	TRBJ2-5	TRBD2	TGTGCCAGCAGCTTATGGACTAGCGGGACCCTCGAGACCCAGTACTTC	CASSLWTSGTLETQYF
-	TRBV4-3	TRBJ2-7	TRBD2	TGCGCCAGCAGCCCTACAAGAACCGGGACTAGCGGGAGGGGAATCTACGAGCAGTACTTC	CASSPTRTGTSGRGIYEQYF
-	TRBV28	TRBJ2-7	TRBD1	TGTGCCAGCAGTATCCAGACAGGGGGTTACGAGCAGTACTTC	CASSIQTGGYEQYF
once	TRBV28	TRBJ1-6	-	TGTGCCAGCAGTTTGAGGCAGGGGCATTCACCCCTCCACTTT	CASSLRQGHSPLHF
-	TRBV25-1	TRBJ1-1	-	TGTGCCAGCACCCAGTCAAACACTGAAGCTTTCTTT	CASTQSNTEAFF
-	TRBV6-9	TRBJ1-2	-	TGTGCCAGCAGTTATGACCAGGGGCGCTATGGCTACACCTTC	CASSYDQGRYGYTF
-	TRBV5-8	TRBJ1-1	-	TGTGCCAGCAGCAACGGATTGAACACTGAAGCTTTCTTT	CASSNGLNTEAFF
-	TRBV19	TRBJ1-3	-	TGTGCCAGTAGGACAGACTCTGGAAACACCATATATTTT	CASRTDSGNTIYF
-	TRBV15	TRBJ2-7	-	TGTGCCACCAGCAGAGATAGTGGGGCCCGATACGAGCAGTACTTC	CATSRDSGARYEQYF
once	TRBV27	TRBJ2-3	-	TGTGCCAGCAGTTGGTCCAGATTCACAGATACGCAGTATTTT	CASSWSRFTDTQYF
-	TRBV9	TRBJ2-1	-	TGTGCCAGCAGCCCACGGACGGAGTACAATGAGCAGTTCTTC	CASSPRTEYNEQFF
few	TRBV6-6	TRBJ1-5	-	TGTGCCGCGGTAGGAAGGAATCAGCCCCAGCATTTT	CAAVGRNQPQHF
-	TRBV7-9	TRBJ2-7	-	TGTGCCAGCAGCTTACAGGTCTACGAGCAGTACTTC	CASSLQVYEQYF
-	TRBV7-8	TRBJ2-3	-	TGTGCCAGCAGCTCCGGGCCTAGCACAGATACGCAGTATTTT	CASSSGPSTDTQYF
-	TRBV19	TRBJ2-3	-	TGTGCCAGTAGTACCGGGATCACAGATACGCAGTATTTT	CASSTGITDTQYF
-	TRBV2	TRBJ2-5	-	TGTGCCAGCAACAAACCCCGACCGCCGGGGACCCAGTACTTC	CASNKPRPPGTQYF
-	TRBV6-1	TRBJ1-1	-	TGTGCCAGCAGTGCTGGTAGGGGGGCTTTCTTT	CASSAGRGAFF
-	TRBV19	TRBJ2-7	-	TGTGCCAGTAACAGGAGGACGGGAGAGGAGGTCTCCTACGAGCAGTACTTC	CASNRRTGEEVSYEQYF
-	TRBV18	TRBJ1-1	-	TGTGCCAGCTCCCCGGACCGACAGAACACTGAAGCTTTCTTT	CASSPDRQNTEAFF
-	TRBV10-1	TRBJ1-6	-	TGCGCCAGCAGTGAGTCGGAGGTAGATACTTCCAATTCACCCCTCCACTTT	CASSESEVDTSNSPLHF
-	TRBV6-5	TRBJ2-7	TRBD1	TGTGCCAGCAGTTGGGCGGGACAGGGATCCCACGAGCAGTACTTC	CASSWAGQGSHEQYF
-	TRBV12-5	TRBJ2-1	TRBD1	TGTGCTAGTGCCTCGGGACAGGGGAACAATGAGCAGTTCTTC	CASASGQGNNEQFF
-	TRBV28	TRBJ1-5	-	TGTGCCAGCAGTCTGGACGGAAATCAGCCCCAGCATTTT	CASSLDGNQPQHF